These 10 T cell receptor beta chains came from one sample sequenced in a study. Sequencing was performed with immunoSEQ multiplex PCR; in TCRdb, only in-frame clones are kept and a portion is missing. This sample has about 68,000 clones, with approximately 92% found just once. Sequencing was performed on PBMCs. The source of these receptors is a man aged 40-50 years with rheumatoid arthritis.

The rearrangement links TRBV19 to TRBJ2-2, with 7 bases identical to TRBD1. CDR1 and CDR2 from the germline V gene are LNHDA and SQIVND (reference sequence). This CDR3 has 16 residues. After removal of 6 bases from V and 5 bases from J, the junction contained 12 bases not matched to a gene. CDR3 DNA sequence: TGTGCCAGTAGAGGACGGGACAGTTACTCTACCGGGGAGCTGTTTTTT. It specifies CASRGRDSYSTGELFF.

The CDR3 reads CASSLVGEGEPDTQYF. As DNA, the CDR3 is TGTGCCAGCAGCTTAGTTGGCGAGGGGGAGCCAGATACGCAGTATTTT. This chain joins TRBV11-2 and TRBJ2-3; tentative D call: TRBD1 (6 bases). The germline CDR1 and CDR2 sequences are SGHAT and FQNNGV. The V and J ends lost 1 base and 4 bases respectively, with 15 bases between them. CDR3 length equals 16 residues.

The chain links TRBV12-5 to TRBJ2-4; TRBD1 matches at 9 bases. Looked up from germline, CDR1 is LGHNT and CDR2 is FRNRAP. CDR3 length: 21 amino acids. With 0 bases clipped from V and 3 bases from J, the junction kept 18 bases outside the gene matches. CDR3 residues: CASGLVRNRDRAGLDKNIQYF. The CDR3, as DNA: TGTGCTAGTGGTTTGGTAAGGAATCGGGACAGGGCTGGTTTGGACAAAAACATTCAGTACTTC.

CDR3 residues: CASLEHRGDTEAFF. For the CDR3, the DNA is TGTGCCAGCTTGGAACACCGTGGGGACACTGAAGCTTTCTTT. The chain combines TRBV18 with TRBJ1-1; D is unclear. The V gene's germline CDR1 is KGHSH and CDR2 LQKENI. This CDR3 is 14 amino acids long. V was shortened by 7 bases and J by 3 bases, with 15 bases between the two germline ends.

The chain is built from TRBV30 and TRBJ1-5, with D perhaps matching TRBD1 (5 bases). Looked up from germline, CDR1 is GTSNPN and CDR2 is SVGIG (reference sequence). The CDR3 totals 13 residues. The V end lost 0 bases, the J end lost 7 bases, and 10 bases lay between the germline ends. CDR3: CAWSVQARQPQHF. CDR3 in DNA: TGTGCCTGGAGTGTACAGGCGCGACAGCCCCAGCATTTT.

The rearrangement links TRBV6-2 or TRBV6-3 to TRBJ1-1, with 7 bases fitting TRBD1. Trimming at V came to 5 bases and at J to 4 bases, leaving 10 bases not matched to a gene. CDR1 is MNHEY and CDR2 is SVGEGT in the germline V gene. The CDR3 runs 15 residues. CDR3 sequence (DNA): TGTGCCAGCAGTCAACGACGACAGGGAGGCACTGAAGCTTTCTTT. It encodes CASSQRRQGGTEAFF.

The gene calls are TRBV28 and TRBJ2-2; D is uncertain. The CDR3 is 15 residues long. V was shortened by 7 bases and J by 4 bases, with 16 bases between the two germline ends. Per the germline V gene, CDR1 is MDHEN and CDR2 is SYDVKM. Here the CDR3 DNA reads TGTGCCAGCACCCCTTTTCGGGTTGCCACCGGGGAGCTGTTTTTT. Its protein is CASTPFRVATGELFF.

J is TRBJ2-7 and V is TRBV4-3, with D unclear. CDR1 is LGHNA and CDR2 is YSLEER in the germline V gene. The CDR3 has 14 amino acids. V lost 4 bases and J 0 bases, leaving 10 bases between the germline ends. The CDR3 coding sequence is TGCGCCAGCAGCCCCGGACCGATCTCCTACGAGCAGTACTTC. Its protein product is CASSPGPISYEQYF.

The genes are TRBV7-9 and TRBJ2-1; D could derive from TRBD1 or TRBD2 (6 bases each). V was cut by 5 bases and J by 8 bases, with 16 bases left in between. Germline-derived CDR1 and CDR2 are SEHNR and FQNEAQ (reference sequence). The CDR3 spans 14 residues. The CDR3 coding sequence is TGTGCCAGCAGCGGGGGCCCCCGGGGGCATGAGCAGTTCTTC. This encodes CASSGGPRGHEQFF.

This clone has just one count. The chain couples TRBV7-3 to TRBJ1-3; 7 nucleotides match TRBD1. Germline CDR1 reads SGHTA; CDR2 reads FQGTGA. This CDR3 region has 13 residues. The ends lost 6 bases at V and 2 bases at J; junction bases unmatched: 1. The CDR3 DNA sequence: TGTGCCAGCAGAGACAGGGCTGGAAACACCATATATTTT. It yields the protein CASRDRAGNTIYF. Looking up the rest from reference TRBV7-3 and TRBJ1-3 gives the full variable domain: GAGVSQTPSNKVTEKGKYVELRCDPISGHTALYWYRQSLGQGPEFLIYFQGTGAADDSGLPNDRFFAVRPEGSVSTLKIQRTERGDSAVYLCASRDRAGNTIYFGEGSWLTVV.